This T cell receptor (beta chain) was sequenced in a study of T cells after posttransplantation cyclophosphamide. Whole-study results and caveats: Donor CD8+ memory clones often dominated recipient blood repertoires at later times. Tissue-infiltrating T cells from skin or gut overlapped little with blood T cells.

Cyclophosphamide on days +3 and +4 followed busulfan-fludarabine conditioning and a marrow graft. Some clones are missing from TCRdb's copy, which holds only in-frame ones; the method was immunoSEQ multiplex PCR. Of some 43,000 clones in the sample, around 90% were seen once. Germline V lookup: CDR1 MNHNY, CDR2 SVGAGI (reference sequence). The CDR3 spans 16 residues. The V gene end was trimmed by 4 bases and the J gene end by 6 bases; junction bases not matched to a gene: 7. On this clone itself: What it binds is not known.

The chain carries TRBV6-6 and TRBJ2-3, with 13 bases aligning to TRBD2. The starting material was PBMCs, obtained 62 days after allogeneic stem cell transplant with posttransplant cyclophosphamide. The receptor was isolated from a male patient aged 55 to 70 who received an allogeneic stem cell transplant from a related donor and was CMV-positive. Part of the T cells may come from the graft donor. The DNA for the CDR3 is TGTGCCAGCAGTTTCGCCGGGACTAGCGGGGTGGATACGCAGTATTTT. This encodes CASSFAGTSGVDTQYF.